This is a list of T cell receptor beta chains from one sample in a study of blood T cell repertoires in COVID-19. The method was immunoSEQ multiplex PCR; TCRdb's version includes in-frame clones alone and lacks a portion of them. The sample lists 350,000 to 400,000 clones; more than 85% were seen once. Sequencing was carried out using PBMCs or T cells enriched from blood (not recorded which). The receptor set was obtained from a woman in her thirties or forties who had been exposed to COVID-19. Each CDR3 is given with its conserved first and last residue. Each record gives: clone size, D gene, V gene, J gene, CDR3 protein, CDR3 DNA. A D gene is named only where the DNA matches it firmly. Not all rows give a size; the values are once, few, many and, for expanded clones, a class.

clone_size: .; d_call: TRBD2; v_call: TRBV19; j_call: TRBJ2-1; cdr3_aa: CATTPSGGRYNEQFF; cdr3_nt: TGTGCCACGACCCCCTCGGGCGGGAGATACAATGAGCAGTTCTTC
clone_size: .; d_call: .; v_call: TRBV5-1; j_call: TRBJ2-5; cdr3_aa: CASSLAGGTLQETQYF; cdr3_nt: TGCGCCAGCAGCTTGGCCGGCGGCACCCTCCAAGAGACCCAGTACTTC
clone_size: .; d_call: .; v_call: TRBV5-5; j_call: TRBJ2-7; cdr3_aa: CASSFRAGWAYEQYF; cdr3_nt: TGTGCCAGCAGCTTTCGGGCAGGGTGGGCCTACGAGCAGTACTTC
clone_size: .; d_call: .; v_call: TRBV28; j_call: TRBJ1-2; cdr3_aa: CASSSPWGQPGYGYTF; cdr3_nt: TGTGCCAGCAGCTCACCCTGGGGACAACCTGGCTATGGCTACACCTTC
clone_size: .; d_call: .; v_call: TRBV5-1; j_call: TRBJ1-3; cdr3_aa: CASSTSGHSGNTIYF; cdr3_nt: TGCGCCAGCAGCACTTCGGGACATAGTGGAAACACCATATATTTT
clone_size: once; d_call: .; v_call: TRBV2; j_call: TRBJ2-1; cdr3_aa: CASSAQLFNEQFF; cdr3_nt: TGTGCCAGCAGTGCACAGTTGTTCAATGAGCAGTTCTTC
clone_size: .; d_call: TRBD1; v_call: TRBV3-1/TRBV3-2; j_call: TRBJ2-1; cdr3_aa: CASSQGTGGGSYNEQFF; cdr3_nt: TGTGCCAGCAGCCAAGGGACAGGGGGCGGCTCCTACAATGAGCAGTTCTTC
clone_size: .; d_call: TRBD2; v_call: TRBV24-1; j_call: TRBJ2-2; cdr3_aa: CATLREGGTGELFF; cdr3_nt: TGTGCCACTTTACGGGAGGGAGGCACCGGGGAGCTGTTTTTT
clone_size: .; d_call: TRBD2; v_call: TRBV9; j_call: TRBJ2-7; cdr3_aa: CASSVGTSGRYEQYF; cdr3_nt: TGTGCCAGCAGCGTAGGGACTAGCGGGAGGTACGAGCAGTACTTC
clone_size: .; d_call: TRBD1; v_call: TRBV18; j_call: TRBJ1-2; cdr3_aa: CASSPQGARGYTF; cdr3_nt: TGTGCCAGCTCGCCACAGGGGGCGCGAGGCTACACCTTC
clone_size: .; d_call: .; v_call: TRBV30; j_call: TRBJ2-7; cdr3_aa: CAWRRGGVLYEQYF; cdr3_nt: TGTGCCTGGAGGAGGGGCGGGGTCCTCTACGAGCAGTACTTC
clone_size: .; d_call: .; v_call: TRBV9; j_call: TRBJ1-2; cdr3_aa: CASSDGGQGNGYTF; cdr3_nt: TGTGCCAGCAGCGATGGCGGCCAGGGGAATGGCTACACCTTC
clone_size: .; d_call: TRBD1; v_call: TRBV7-2; j_call: TRBJ1-2; cdr3_aa: CASSSGTGLEYGYTF; cdr3_nt: TGTGCCAGCAGCTCCGGGACAGGGTTGGAATATGGCTACACCTTC
clone_size: .; d_call: .; v_call: TRBV2; j_call: TRBJ1-1; cdr3_aa: CASSLAGGSTEAFF; cdr3_nt: TGTGCCAGCAGCTTAGCGGGTGGGAGCACTGAAGCTTTCTTT
clone_size: .; d_call: .; v_call: TRBV12-3/TRBV12-4; j_call: TRBJ1-1; cdr3_aa: CASSSPGPQAFF; cdr3_nt: TGTGCCAGCAGTTCCCCAGGGCCCCAAGCTTTCTTT
clone_size: .; d_call: .; v_call: TRBV6-5; j_call: TRBJ1-5; cdr3_aa: CASMRIAPGQPQHF; cdr3_nt: TGTGCCAGCATGAGGATCGCACCGGGGCAGCCCCAGCATTTT
clone_size: .; d_call: TRBD1; v_call: TRBV5-1; j_call: TRBJ2-5; cdr3_aa: CASSVDRGRRQETQYF; cdr3_nt: TGCGCCAGCAGCGTCGACAGGGGGCGTAGACAAGAGACCCAGTACTTC
clone_size: .; d_call: .; v_call: TRBV6-2/TRBV6-3; j_call: TRBJ1-2; cdr3_aa: CASSYSIGREEYGYTF; cdr3_nt: TGTGCCAGCAGTTACTCAATCGGCAGGGAGGAGTATGGCTACACCTTC
clone_size: .; d_call: .; v_call: TRBV20-1; j_call: TRBJ1-3; cdr3_aa: CSAPQGNTIYF; cdr3_nt: TGCAGTGCGCCACAGGGAAACACCATATATTTT
clone_size: .; d_call: .; v_call: TRBV29-1; j_call: TRBJ1-2; cdr3_aa: CSVGLRQAGYTF; cdr3_nt: TGCAGCGTTGGTTTAAGGCAGGCTGGCTACACCTTC
clone_size: .; d_call: TRBD1; v_call: TRBV6-5; j_call: TRBJ1-2; cdr3_aa: CASSRTGVQGYTF; cdr3_nt: TGTGCCAGCAGTAGGACAGGGGTTCAAGGCTACACCTTC
clone_size: .; d_call: TRBD1; v_call: TRBV9; j_call: TRBJ2-7; cdr3_aa: CASSPSPTGESYEQYF; cdr3_nt: TGTGCCAGCAGCCCAAGCCCGACAGGGGAGTCCTACGAGCAGTACTTC
clone_size: .; d_call: .; v_call: TRBV5-1; j_call: TRBJ2-7; cdr3_aa: CASRGAISYEQYF; cdr3_nt: TGCGCCAGCAGGGGCGCCATCTCCTACGAGCAGTACTTC
clone_size: .; d_call: .; v_call: TRBV7-2; j_call: TRBJ1-4; cdr3_aa: CASSLAGFGEKLFF; cdr3_nt: TGTGCCAGCAGCTTAGCCGGGTTCGGAGAAAAACTGTTTTTT
clone_size: .; d_call: .; v_call: TRBV7-8; j_call: TRBJ1-5; cdr3_aa: CASSLARTRSNQPQHF; cdr3_nt: TGTGCCAGCAGCTTAGCGCGGACAAGGAGCAATCAGCCCCAGCATTTT
clone_size: .; d_call: .; v_call: TRBV10-3; j_call: TRBJ1-5; cdr3_aa: CAISESAGEHQPQHF; cdr3_nt: TGTGCCATCAGTGAGTCGGCAGGGGAGCATCAGCCCCAGCATTTT
clone_size: .; d_call: .; v_call: TRBV10-2; j_call: TRBJ2-3; cdr3_aa: CASALGVADTQYF; cdr3_nt: TGCGCCAGCGCTTTAGGGGTAGCCGATACGCAGTATTTT
clone_size: .; d_call: .; v_call: TRBV3-1/TRBV3-2; j_call: TRBJ1-2; cdr3_aa: CASSQTGAYGYTF; cdr3_nt: TGTGCCAGCAGCCAGACAGGCGCCTATGGCTACACCTTC
clone_size: .; d_call: TRBD1; v_call: TRBV6-5; j_call: TRBJ1-1; cdr3_aa: CASSYSTGVVTEAFF; cdr3_nt: TGTGCCAGCAGTTACTCGACAGGGGTGGTCACTGAAGCTTTCTTT
clone_size: .; d_call: .; v_call: TRBV29-1; j_call: TRBJ1-2; cdr3_aa: CSVQGYGYTF; cdr3_nt: TGCAGCGTTCAGGGGTATGGCTACACCTTC
clone_size: .; d_call: .; v_call: TRBV11-1; j_call: TRBJ1-1; cdr3_aa: CASSSPSEGLFTEAFF; cdr3_nt: TGTGCCAGCAGCTCACCCTCGGAGGGATTGTTCACTGAAGCTTTCTTT
clone_size: .; d_call: TRBD2; v_call: TRBV5-1; j_call: TRBJ2-1; cdr3_aa: CASSLYDGGSSYNEQFF; cdr3_nt: TGCGCCAGCAGCTTGTATGACGGGGGGAGCTCCTACAATGAGCAGTTCTTC
clone_size: once; d_call: .; v_call: TRBV12-5; j_call: TRBJ1-5; cdr3_aa: CASGLDRSGRRSNQPQHF; cdr3_nt: TGTGCTAGTGGTTTGGATAGATCGGGGAGGCGGAGCAATCAGCCCCAGCATTTT
clone_size: .; d_call: TRBD2; v_call: TRBV9; j_call: TRBJ2-2; cdr3_aa: CASSGATGLAGGHTGELFF; cdr3_nt: TGTGCCAGCAGCGGCGCCACGGGACTAGCGGGGGGGCATACCGGGGAGCTGTTTTTT
clone_size: few; d_call: .; v_call: TRBV7-9; j_call: TRBJ2-7; cdr3_aa: CASSLASATYEQYF; cdr3_nt: TGTGCCAGCAGCTTAGCGTCCGCGACCTACGAGCAGTACTTC
clone_size: .; d_call: TRBD1; v_call: TRBV19; j_call: TRBJ1-4; cdr3_aa: CATRDRASNEKLFF; cdr3_nt: TGTGCCACTCGGGACAGGGCTAGTAATGAAAAACTGTTTTTT
clone_size: .; d_call: TRBD1; v_call: TRBV2; j_call: TRBJ2-7; cdr3_aa: CASSGFEFSGQTTYEQYF; cdr3_nt: TGTGCCAGCAGTGGCTTCGAGTTTTCGGGACAGACGACCTACGAGCAGTACTTC
clone_size: once; d_call: .; v_call: TRBV10-2; j_call: TRBJ2-5; cdr3_aa: CASKSYSGETQYF; cdr3_nt: TGCGCCAGCAAATCCTATAGTGGAGAGACCCAGTACTTC
clone_size: .; d_call: .; v_call: TRBV9; j_call: TRBJ1-1; cdr3_aa: CASSGSPLQGGSLNTEAFF; cdr3_nt: TGTGCCAGCAGCGGCAGTCCCCTCCAGGGTGGGTCCCTTAACACTGAAGCTTTCTTT
clone_size: .; d_call: TRBD1; v_call: TRBV9; j_call: TRBJ1-4; cdr3_aa: CASSLGTGTSEKLFF; cdr3_nt: TGTGCCAGCAGCCTAGGGACAGGTACTTCTGAAAAACTGTTTTTT
clone_size: .; d_call: .; v_call: TRBV30; j_call: TRBJ1-2; cdr3_aa: CAWSVVVSGKYGYTF; cdr3_nt: TGTGCCTGGAGTGTGGTTGTGTCAGGGAAATATGGCTACACCTTC
clone_size: .; d_call: .; v_call: TRBV29-1; j_call: TRBJ1-2; cdr3_aa: CSGRTVYGYTF; cdr3_nt: TGCAGCGGTCGGACAGTCTATGGCTACACCTTC
clone_size: .; d_call: TRBD2; v_call: TRBV5-1; j_call: TRBJ2-7; cdr3_aa: CASSLTPLAGGGEQYF; cdr3_nt: TGCGCCAGCAGCTTGACGCCTCTAGCGGGAGGGGGAGAGCAGTACTTC
clone_size: .; d_call: TRBD1; v_call: TRBV18; j_call: TRBJ1-1; cdr3_aa: CASSPGGYEAFF; cdr3_nt: TGTGCCAGCTCCCCAGGGGGCTATGAAGCTTTCTTT
clone_size: .; d_call: TRBD2; v_call: TRBV18; j_call: TRBJ2-3; cdr3_aa: CASSRYAGEGDTQYF; cdr3_nt: TGTGCCAGCTCACGATATGCGGGAGAGGGGGATACGCAGTATTTT
clone_size: .; d_call: .; v_call: TRBV9; j_call: TRBJ2-3; cdr3_aa: CASSVGNTQYF; cdr3_nt: TGTGCCAGCAGCGTAGGTAATACGCAGTATTTT
clone_size: .; d_call: TRBD1; v_call: TRBV5-8; j_call: TRBJ1-5; cdr3_aa: CASSLGTGGGQPQHF; cdr3_nt: TGTGCCAGCAGCTTGGGGACAGGGGGTGGTCAGCCCCAGCATTTT
clone_size: many; d_call: .; v_call: TRBV13; j_call: TRBJ2-1; cdr3_aa: CASSWRQLNNEQFF; cdr3_nt: TGTGCCAGCAGCTGGCGACAGCTTAACAATGAGCAGTTCTTC
clone_size: .; d_call: .; v_call: TRBV9; j_call: TRBJ2-3; cdr3_aa: CASSVGLLSTDTQYF; cdr3_nt: TGTGCCAGCAGCGTTGGACTCCTTAGCACAGATACGCAGTATTTT
clone_size: .; d_call: .; v_call: TRBV18; j_call: TRBJ1-2; cdr3_aa: CASSLGGPNYGYTF; cdr3_nt: TGTGCCAGCTCCCTCGGAGGCCCTAACTATGGCTACACCTTC
clone_size: .; d_call: TRBD1; v_call: TRBV18; j_call: TRBJ2-2; cdr3_aa: CASSPPGQQNTGELFF; cdr3_nt: TGTGCCAGCTCACCCCCGGGACAGCAGAACACCGGGGAGCTGTTTTTT
clone_size: .; d_call: .; v_call: TRBV19; j_call: TRBJ2-5; cdr3_aa: CASSMGGPAPKETQYF; cdr3_nt: TGTGCCAGTAGTATGGGGGGACCCGCTCCCAAAGAGACCCAGTACTTC
clone_size: .; d_call: .; v_call: TRBV9; j_call: TRBJ1-6; cdr3_aa: CASSVVGGSPLHF; cdr3_nt: TGTGCCAGCAGCGTAGTGGGGGGTTCACCCCTCCACTTT
clone_size: once; d_call: .; v_call: TRBV14; j_call: TRBJ1-2; cdr3_aa: CASSQISLQVLAGYTF; cdr3_nt: TGTGCCAGCAGCCAAATTTCGTTACAGGTTTTGGCTGGCTACACCTTC